The present T cell receptor (beta chain) was sequenced within a study of blood T cell repertoires in COVID-19. Study overall: COVID-19 samples, acute and convalescent, were from the United States, Italy and Spain.

Authors' data handling: Nucleated cell number was recorded as an estimate derived from reference gene primer amplification. Assay used: immunoSEQ multiplex PCR; TCRdb lists only in-frame clones, some missing. V and J calls and clone size are given by that table; D and trimming were obtained from the DNA. Of about 140,000 clones in the sample, more than 75% were seen once. Germline lookup yields CDR1 LNHNV and CDR2 YYDKDF (reference sequence). The J segment lost 2 bases and the V segment lost 5 bases, leaving 12 bases of the junction unmatched. The CDR3 runs 16 residues. This receptor was obtained from an elderly woman with acute or convalescent COVID-19. The specimen was peripheral blood. The rearrangement joins TRBV15 to TRBJ2-7; TRBD2 matches 7 bases. The CDR3 sequence is CATSSPPGLLPYEQYF. The CDR3 nucleotides are TGTGCCACCAGCTCTCCTCCGGGACTACTCCCCTACGAGCAGTACTTC.